The clone carrying this TCR beta chain was observed at least ten times. As yet, its antigen is unknown. Time point described: persistent/refractory GD, antithyroid drugs over 5 years with positive TRAb. There was RNA extracted from PBMCs, and the TCR library was made from it. J lost 5 bases, V lost 9 bases, and 6 bases had no gene match. The germline V gene has CDR1 MNHEY and CDR2 SMNVEV (reference sequence). There are 12 residues in the CDR3. This record comes from a study of regulatory T cells in long-lasting Graves disease. Arm-PCR of CDR3 regions and iRepertoire HTBI primers were used to build TCR beta libraries. In TCRdb, the multiplex PCR reads were re-called with MiXCR into one record per CDR3 protein. The table lists around 400,000 distinct CDR3 sequences, roughly a quarter of them singletons. Study-wide results and caveats: Fewer public clonotypes were shared by new patients (around 1,000) than by persistent patients (fewer than 3,000). TCR diversity was lower in persistent Graves' patients than in newly diagnosed ones.

This TCR was recovered from a female donor with Graves disease. The rearrangement joins TRBV27 to TRBJ2-5; TRBD2 agrees at 7 bases. Sequencing was performed on peripheral blood mononuclear cells (PBMCs), taken when the disease was refractory, from a patient treated with antithyroid drugs. The CDR3 nucleotides read TGTGCCAGTCCGTTGGGAGGGGAGACCCAGTACTTC. The encoded protein is CASPLGGETQYF.